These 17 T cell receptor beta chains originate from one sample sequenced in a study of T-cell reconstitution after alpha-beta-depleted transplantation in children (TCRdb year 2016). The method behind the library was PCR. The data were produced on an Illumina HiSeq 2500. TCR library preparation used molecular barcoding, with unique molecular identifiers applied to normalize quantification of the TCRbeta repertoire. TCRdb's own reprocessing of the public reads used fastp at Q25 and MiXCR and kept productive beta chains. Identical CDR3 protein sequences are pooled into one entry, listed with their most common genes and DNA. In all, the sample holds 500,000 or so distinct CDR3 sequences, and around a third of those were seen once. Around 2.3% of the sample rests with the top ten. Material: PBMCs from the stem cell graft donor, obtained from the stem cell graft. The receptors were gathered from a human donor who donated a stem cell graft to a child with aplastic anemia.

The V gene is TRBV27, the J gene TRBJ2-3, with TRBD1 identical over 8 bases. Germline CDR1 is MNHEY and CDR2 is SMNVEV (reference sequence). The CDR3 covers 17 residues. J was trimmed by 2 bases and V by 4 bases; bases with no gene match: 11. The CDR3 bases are TGTGCCAGCAGTTCCCGAACCGGACAGGGCCTCACAGATACGCAGTATTTT. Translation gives CASSSRTGQGLTDTQYF.

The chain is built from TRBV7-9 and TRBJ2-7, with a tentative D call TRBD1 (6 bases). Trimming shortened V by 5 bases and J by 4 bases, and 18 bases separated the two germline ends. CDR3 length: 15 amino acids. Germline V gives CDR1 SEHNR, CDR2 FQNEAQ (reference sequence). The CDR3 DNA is TGTGCCAGCAGCCTGACAGGACAGATCAATTACGAGCAGTACGTC. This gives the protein CASSLTGQINYEQYV.

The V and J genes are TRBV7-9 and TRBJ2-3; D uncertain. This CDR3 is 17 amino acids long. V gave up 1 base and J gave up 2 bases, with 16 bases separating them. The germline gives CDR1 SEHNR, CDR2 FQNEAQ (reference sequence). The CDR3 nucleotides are TGTGCCAGCAGCTTAGGGGTATCGGTTTCGAACACAGATACGCAGTATTTT. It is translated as CASSLGVSVSNTDTQYF.

The CDR3 DNA sequence: TGCGCCAGCCGCCCACCGGGGGGTGGACTCTATGGCTACACCTTC. Amino acids: CASRPPGGGLYGYTF. The rearrangement joins TRBV5-1 to TRBJ1-2; possible D gene TRBD1, 5 bases. V was cut by 7 bases and J by 4 bases, with 20 bases left in between. Germline V gene sequence: CDR1 SGHRS, CDR2 YFSETQ. The CDR3 runs 15 residues.

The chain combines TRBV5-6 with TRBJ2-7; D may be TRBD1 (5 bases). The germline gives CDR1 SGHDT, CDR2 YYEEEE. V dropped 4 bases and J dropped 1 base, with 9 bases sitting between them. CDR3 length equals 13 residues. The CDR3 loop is CASSIGQSYEQYV. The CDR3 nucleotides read TGTGCCAGCAGCATTGGACAATCCTACGAGCAGTACGTC.

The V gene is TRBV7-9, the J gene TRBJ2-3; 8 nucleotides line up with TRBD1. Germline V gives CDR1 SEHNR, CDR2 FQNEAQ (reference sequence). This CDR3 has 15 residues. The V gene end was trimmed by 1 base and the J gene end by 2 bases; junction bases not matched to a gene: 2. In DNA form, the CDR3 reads TGTGCCAGCAGCTTAGGGACAGGGTACACAGATACGCAGTATTTT. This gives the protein CASSLGTGYTDTQYF. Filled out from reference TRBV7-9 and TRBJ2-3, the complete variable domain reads DTGVSQNPRHKITKRGQNVTFRCDPISEHNRLYWYRQTLGQGPEFLTYFQNEAQLEKSRLLSDRFSAERPKGSFSTLEIQRTEQGDSAMYLCASSLGTGYTDTQYFGPGTRLTVL.

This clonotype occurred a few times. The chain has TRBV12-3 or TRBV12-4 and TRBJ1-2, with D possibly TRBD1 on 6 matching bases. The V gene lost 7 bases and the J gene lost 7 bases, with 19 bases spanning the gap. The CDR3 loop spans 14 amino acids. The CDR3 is CASTSATIRGGYTF. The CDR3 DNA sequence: TGTGCCAGCACCTCCGCCACAATCAGGGGTGGCTACACCTTC.

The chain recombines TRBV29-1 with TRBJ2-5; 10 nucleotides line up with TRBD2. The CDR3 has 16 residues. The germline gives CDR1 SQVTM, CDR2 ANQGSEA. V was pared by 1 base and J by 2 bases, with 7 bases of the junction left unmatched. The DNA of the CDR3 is TGCAGCGTTGAAGTAGGGTTAGCGGGAGGTCAAGAGACCCAGTACTTC. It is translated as CSVEVGLAGGQETQYF.

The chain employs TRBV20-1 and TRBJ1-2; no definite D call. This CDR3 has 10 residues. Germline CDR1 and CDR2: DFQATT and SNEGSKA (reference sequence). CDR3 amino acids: CSSGSYGYTF. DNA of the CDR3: TGCAGCTCAGGATCCTATGGCTACACCTTC.

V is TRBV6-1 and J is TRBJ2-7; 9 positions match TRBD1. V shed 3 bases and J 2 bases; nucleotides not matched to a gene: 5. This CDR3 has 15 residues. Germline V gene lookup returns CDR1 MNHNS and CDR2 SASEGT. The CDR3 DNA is TGTGCCAGCAGTGATCGGGACAGGGTGGCCTACGAGCAGTACGTC. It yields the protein CASSDRDRVAYEQYV.

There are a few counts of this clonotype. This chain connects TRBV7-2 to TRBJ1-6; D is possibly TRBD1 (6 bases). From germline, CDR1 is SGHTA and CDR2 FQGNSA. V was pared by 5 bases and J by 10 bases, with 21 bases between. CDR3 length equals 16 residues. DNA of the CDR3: TGTGCCAGCAGCATCACCGTACAGGGATTTTACTCACCCCTCCACTTT. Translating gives CASSITVQGFYSPLHF.

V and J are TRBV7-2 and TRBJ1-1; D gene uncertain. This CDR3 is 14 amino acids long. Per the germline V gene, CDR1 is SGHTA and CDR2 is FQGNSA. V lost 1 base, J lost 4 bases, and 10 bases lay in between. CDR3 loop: CASSLEGLGTEAFF. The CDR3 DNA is TGTGCCAGCAGCTTAGAAGGGCTCGGCACTGAAGCTTTCTTT.

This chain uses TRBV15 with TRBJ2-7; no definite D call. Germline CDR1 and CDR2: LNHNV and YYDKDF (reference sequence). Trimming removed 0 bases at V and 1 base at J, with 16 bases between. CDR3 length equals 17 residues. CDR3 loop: CATSRDYEVRSSYEQYF. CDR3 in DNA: TGTGCCACCAGCAGAGATTACGAGGTCCGAAGTTCCTACGAGCAGTACTTC.

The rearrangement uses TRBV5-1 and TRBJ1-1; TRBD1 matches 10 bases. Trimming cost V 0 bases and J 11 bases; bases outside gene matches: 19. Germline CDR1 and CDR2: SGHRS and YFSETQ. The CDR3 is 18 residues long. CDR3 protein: CASSLESRDRGRLVEAFF. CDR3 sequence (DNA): TGCGCCAGCAGCTTGGAATCCCGAGACAGGGGGCGCCTTGTGGAGGCTTTCTTT.

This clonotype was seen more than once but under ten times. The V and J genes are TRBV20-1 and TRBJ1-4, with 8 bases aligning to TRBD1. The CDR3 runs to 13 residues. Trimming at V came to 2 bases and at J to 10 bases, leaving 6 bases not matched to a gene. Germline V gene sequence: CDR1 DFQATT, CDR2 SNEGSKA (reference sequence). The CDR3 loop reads CSARRTGSGKLFF. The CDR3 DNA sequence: TGCAGTGCTAGACGGACAGGGAGCGGAAAACTGTTTTTT.

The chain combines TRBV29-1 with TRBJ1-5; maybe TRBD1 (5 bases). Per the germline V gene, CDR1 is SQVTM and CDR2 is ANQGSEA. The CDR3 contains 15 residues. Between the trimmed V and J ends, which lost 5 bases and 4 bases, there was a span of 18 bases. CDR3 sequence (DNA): TGCAGCGTTCGTCTCGGGACGGGGGGTAATCAGCCCCAGCATTTT. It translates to CSVRLGTGGNQPQHF. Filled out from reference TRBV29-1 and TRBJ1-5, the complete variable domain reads SAVISQKPSRDICQRGTSLTIQCQVDSQVTMMFWYRQQPGQSLTLIATANQGSEATYESGFVIDKFPISRPNLTFSTLTVSNMSPEDSSIYLCSVRLGTGGNQPQHFGDGTRLSIL.

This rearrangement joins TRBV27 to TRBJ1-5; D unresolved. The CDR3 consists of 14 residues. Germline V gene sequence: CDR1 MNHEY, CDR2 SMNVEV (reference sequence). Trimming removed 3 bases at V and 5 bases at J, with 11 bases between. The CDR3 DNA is TGTGCCAGCAGTTTCCATCACGGCGATCAGCCCCAGCATTTT. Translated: CASSFHHGDQPQHF.